Below are 8 T cell receptor beta chains sequenced from a single sample in a study of Ad26.COV2.S vaccination and SARS-CoV-2 variants. Using immunoSEQ multiplex PCR, the repertoire was profiled, and TCRdb retains in-frame clones only, with some absent. This table has 200,000 to 300,000 clones, around 89% appearing once. As to treatment: roughly 18 received Ad26.COV2.S at low or high dose, single or two shots; about five received placebo; per-sample allocation not given. Each sample was drawn 63 days after the first injection (of vaccine or placebo). The specimen comprised peripheral blood, sampled in a trial of Ad26.COV2.S vaccine versus placebo. The source of these receptors is a person aged 18-60 years who received the Ad26.COV2.S COVID-19 vaccine or a placebo.

The chain is built from TRBV4-2 and TRBJ1-4; D is perhaps TRBD1 (5 bases). The V end was cut by 0 bases, the J end by 7 bases, with 9 bases between. This CDR3 region has 14 residues. Germline CDR1 LGHNA, CDR2 YNFKEQ. The CDR3 reads CASSQEGVGEKLFF. CDR3 in DNA: TGTGCCAGCAGCCAAGAAGGGGTCGGTGAAAAACTGTTTTTT.

This chain connects TRBV7-8 to TRBJ1-2, with 9 bases aligning to TRBD1. Trimming took 1 base from V and 8 from J; bases not matched to a gene: 2. Germline V gene sequence: CDR1 SGHVS, CDR2 FQNEAQ. This CDR3 is 13 amino acids long. The CDR3 here is CASSLDRGLGYTF. CDR3 bases: TGTGCCAGCAGCTTAGACAGGGGGCTCGGCTACACCTTC.

The chain uses TRBV29-1 and TRBJ2-1; 7 bases are shared with TRBD2. With V trimmed by 5 bases and J by 10 bases, 11 bases remained unmatched. The germline gives CDR1 SQVTM, CDR2 ANQGSEA. CDR3 length: 13 amino acids. The CDR3 is CSVSGGFPGEQFF. The CDR3 DNA is TGCAGCGTTTCGGGGGGTTTTCCAGGAGAGCAGTTCTTC.

The chain couples TRBV4-3 to TRBJ1-4, with TRBD1 matching 7 bases. The V gene's germline CDR1 is LGHNA and CDR2 YSLEER. The CDR3 is made up of 15 amino acids. V shed 4 bases and J 0 bases; nucleotides not matched to a gene: 2. CDR3 region: CASSPGQPTNEKLFF. The CDR3 bases are TGCGCCAGCAGCCCGGGACAGCCAACTAATGAAAAACTGTTTTTT.

The chain carries TRBV3-1 (or the pseudogene TRBV3-2) and TRBJ1-1; possibly TRBD1 for D (6 bases). The V end lost 1 base, the J end lost 3 bases, and 21 bases lay between the germline ends. Germline CDR1 LGHDT, CDR2 YNNKEL (reference sequence). The CDR3 length is 18 residues. The CDR3 region has the DNA TGTGCCAGCAGCCAAGTTTTAATCAGGGGCGAGATACACACTGAAGCTTTCTTT. Translated: CASSQVLIRGEIHTEAFF.

The CDR3 is CASRTDGDPGANVLTF. CDR3 nucleotides: TGTGCCAGCAGGACGGACGGGGACCCTGGGGCCAACGTCCTGACTTTC. The chain combines TRBV2 with TRBJ2-6; either TRBD1 or TRBD2 may fit D (5 bases each). Germline loops: CDR1 SNHLY, CDR2 FYNNEI. V lost 6 bases to trimming and J lost 2 bases, with 14 bases between them. The CDR3 is 16 residues long.

The J gene is TRBJ2-7, the V gene TRBV19, with a weak D call TRBD1 (5 bases). Germline loops: CDR1 LNHDA, CDR2 SQIVND (reference sequence). Between the trimmed V and J ends, which lost 3 bases and 6 bases, there was a span of 12 bases. This CDR3 is built from 13 residues. The CDR3: CASSILRQSEQYF. The CDR3 DNA sequence: TGTGCCAGTAGTATCCTCAGACAGTCCGAGCAGTACTTC.

J is TRBJ2-3 and V is TRBV6-4; tentative D call: TRBD2 (7 bases). This CDR3 is built from 15 residues. Germline V CDR1 and CDR2: MRHNA, SNTAGT. V gave up 6 bases and J gave up 4 bases, with 17 bases separating them. CDR3 in amino acids: CASSRGGARADTQYF. For the CDR3, the DNA is TGTGCCAGCAGCCGAGGGGGGGCTCGAGCAGATACGCAGTATTTT.